Shown below are 29 T cell receptor beta chains from a single sample sequenced in a study of regulatory T cells in long-lasting Graves disease. Building the TCR beta libraries relied on iRepertoire HTBI primers, and CDR3 regions underwent Arm-PCR. TCRdb analysed the multiplex PCR reads with MiXCR anew, one entry per CDR3 protein. The sample has about 470,000 distinct CDR3 sequences, under 20% seen once. This sample's time point: newly diagnosed GD, antithyroid drugs for less than 3 months. PBMC RNA served as the TCR library source. These data are also associated with another study on T cells in Graves' hyperthyroidism and ophthalmopathy.

The specimen comprised peripheral blood mononuclear cells (PBMCs), sampled at new diagnosis, from a patient treated with antithyroid drugs. The receptors were sampled from a man in his forties with Graves disease.

This clonotype appeared a few times. V gene TRBV6-5 combines with J gene TRBJ2-7; 9 bases agree with TRBD1. J gave up 1 base and V 0 bases, and 4 bases lay outside the gene matches. The CDR3 loop spans 16 amino acids. CDR1 and CDR2 from the germline V gene are MNHEY and SVGAGI. The CDR3 reads CASSYSGQGPSYEQYF. DNA for the CDR3: TGTGCCAGCAGTTACTCTGGACAGGGGCCGTCCTACGAGCAGTACTTC.

Regarding this clonotype: A much larger clonotype is one base distant, so this may be a read error. Lacking the conserved final phenylalanine or tryptophan, this CDR3 likely reflects a read error. The limits of the CDR3 on the DNA are not certain, so only TCRdb's listed CDR3 is given. The chain employs TRBV11-2 and TRBJ1-6. A total of 15 residues make up the CDR3, ends included. Per germline, CDR1 SGHAT and CDR2 FQNNGV. CDR3 sequence: CASSLDPATSSMRIS.

This clonotype has at least ten counts. The CDR3 sequence: CASSYSRGQEYNEQFF. In nucleotides, the CDR3 is TGTGCCAGCAGTTACTCGAGAGGACAGGAATACAATGAGCAGTTCTTC. This chain uses TRBV6-2 or TRBV6-3 with TRBJ2-1; 7 positions agree with TRBD1. J gave up 4 bases and V 0 bases, and 6 bases lay outside the gene matches. This CDR3 has 16 residues. The germline V gene has CDR1 MNHEY and CDR2 SVGEGT.

This clonotype was counted at least ten times. In nucleotides, the CDR3 is TGCGCCAGCAGCTTGGTCCCACGACTAGCGAGCTCCTACAATGAGCAGTTCTTC. Translated, it gives CASSLVPRLASSYNEQFF. The genes are TRBV5-1 and TRBJ2-1; 8 nucleotides match TRBD2. V gave up 0 bases and J gave up 0 bases; unmatched junction bases: 8. Germline CDR1 is SGHRS and CDR2 is YFSETQ. CDR3 length: 18 amino acids.

Concerning this clonotype: This may be a read error, as it is one base from a much larger clone. This rearrangement joins TRBV3-1 to TRBJ2-3, with D possibly being TRBD1 or TRBD2 (5 bases each). Germline loops: CDR1 LGHDT, CDR2 YNNKEL (reference sequence). CDR3 length equals 14 residues. The CDR3: CTSSQIGAPDTQYF. In DNA form, the CDR3 reads TGTACCAGCAGCCAGATCGGGGCCCCAGATACGCAGTATTTT.

This clonotype has more than one count but fewer than ten. The chain recombines TRBV10-1 with TRBJ1-5; 8 bases fit TRBD1. Germline V gives CDR1 WNHNN, CDR2 SYGVQD (reference sequence). V gave up 4 bases and J gave up 7 bases; unmatched junction bases: 3. The CDR3 is 13 residues long. CDR3 residues: CASSATGGQPQHF. DNA of the CDR3: TGCGCCAGCAGTGCTACAGGGGGGCAGCCCCAGCATTTT.

A few counts support this clonotype. The genes are TRBV11-2 and TRBJ2-7, with 7 bases aligning to TRBD2. The CDR3 length is 15 residues. Germline lookup yields CDR1 SGHAT and CDR2 FQNNGV. Trimming took 5 bases from V and 0 from J; bases not matched to a gene: 7. DNA of the CDR3: TGTGCCAGCAGCCATGAGCGGGGAGTCTCCTACGAGCAGTACTTC. This translates into CASSHERGVSYEQYF.

In this sample, this clonotype turned up many times. This chain links TRBV7-8 with TRBJ2-5; 14 bases align to TRBD2. The germline V gene encodes CDR1 SGHVS and CDR2 FQNEAQ. V was clipped by 5 bases and J by 2 bases; unmatched bases: 10. This CDR3 is 18 amino acids long. CDR3 residues: CASSKGLAGGSSQETQYF. CDR3 nucleotides: TGTGCCAGCAGCAAAGGACTAGCGGGGGGCAGTTCGCAAGAGACCCAGTACTTC.

The J gene is TRBJ2-7, the V gene TRBV10-1; no reliable D call. The CDR3 spans 15 residues. The germline gives CDR1 WNHNN, CDR2 SYGVQD (reference sequence). V was pared by 1 base and J by 3 bases, with 13 bases between. The CDR3 coding sequence is TGCGCCAGCAGTGAGTTCAAAGACGGAGTCTACGAGCAGTACTTC. This encodes CASSEFKDGVYEQYF.

The genes are TRBV5-1 and TRBJ2-1; 11 bases match TRBD1. The CDR3 extends over 20 amino acids. J lost 2 bases, V lost 4 bases, and 17 bases had no gene match. Germline CDR1 SGHRS, CDR2 YFSETQ. CDR3 sequence reads: CASSIIPGQGDLSPYNEQFF. DNA of the CDR3: TGCGCCAGCAGCATAATACCGGGACAGGGGGACCTAAGCCCCTACAATGAGCAGTTCTTC.

This clonotype was observed at least ten times. The rearrangement joins TRBV6-5 to TRBJ2-7; TRBD1 matches 7 bases. The CDR3 extends over 14 amino acids. Per germline, CDR1 MNHEY and CDR2 SVGAGI. Losses at the gene ends were 2 bases for V and 0 bases for J; bases not matched to a gene: 1. The CDR3 spells CASSYGQASYEQYF. CDR3 nucleotides: TGTGCCAGCAGTTACGGACAGGCCTCCTACGAGCAGTACTTC.

The chain is built from TRBV6-1 and TRBJ1-5; D not resolved. The germline V gene encodes CDR1 MNHNS and CDR2 SASEGT. The ends were cut back, 5 bases at V and 2 bases at J, with 13 bases in the middle. This CDR3 comprises 15 residues. The CDR3 loop reads CASSRTAPGNQPQHF. DNA for the CDR3: TGTGCCAGCAGTAGAACAGCCCCCGGCAATCAGCCCCAGCATTTT.

The sample holds a few counts of this clonotype. The chain is built from TRBV6-1 and TRBJ1-5; D gene uncertain. The V gene's germline CDR1 is MNHNS and CDR2 SASEGT. Trimming cost V 3 bases and J 2 bases, with 5 bases left between them. The CDR3 length is 13 residues. DNA of the CDR3: TGTGCCAGCAGTGACAGTGGCAATCAGCCCCAGCATTTT. Translating it yields CASSDSGNQPQHF.

This clonotype was counted only a few times. The genes are TRBV20-1 and TRBJ2-3; possible D gene TRBD2, 5 bases. CDR1 DFQATT and CDR2 SNEGSKA come from the germline V gene (reference sequence). Trimming cost V 3 bases and J 3 bases, with 13 bases left between them. CDR3 length: 14 amino acids. CDR3 nucleotide sequence: TGCAGTGCTAGCCTAGGGCGAGGGACAGATACGCAGTATTTT. Residues: CSASLGRGTDTQYF.

With respect to this clonotype: One base away lies a much larger clone, so this may be a sequencing read error. V gene TRBV15 combines with J gene TRBJ1-5, with D possibly matching TRBD1 (5 bases). V was clipped by 1 base and J by 2 bases, with 12 bases between them. Germline lookup yields CDR1 LNHNV and CDR2 YYDKDF (reference sequence). The CDR3 runs to 16 residues. Here the CDR3 DNA reads TGTGCCACCAGCAGAGCGAGGGACTGGGGCAATCAGCCCCAGCATTTT. As protein: CATSRARDWGNQPQHF.

Comment on this clonotype: A much larger clone lies one base from this, so it may be a read error. The V and J genes are TRBV29-1 and TRBJ2-3, with 8 bases that match TRBD2. The CDR3 is 15 amino acids. J gave up 5 bases and V 2 bases, and 9 bases lay outside the gene matches. In germline, CDR1 is SQVTM, CDR2 ANQGSEA. CDR3 sequence: CSVELQAGVGDTQYF. The CDR3 DNA reads as TGCAGCGTTGAACTACAAGCGGGAGTAGGAGATACGCAGTATTTT.

In its sample, this clonotype was seen a few times. The chain couples TRBV7-9 to TRBJ2-1; 7 bases fit TRBD1. V trimming: 1 base; J trimming: 6 bases; junction bases outside the gene matches: 6. The CDR3 runs to 15 residues. Germline-derived CDR1 and CDR2 are SEHNR and FQNEAQ (reference sequence). CDR3 DNA sequence: TGTGCCAGCAGCTTAGACCTGGGACAGTTCAATGAGCAGTTCTTC. Protein: CASSLDLGQFNEQFF. The full variable domain, in which reference TRBV7-9 and TRBJ2-1 provide the parts outside the CDR3, is DTGVSQNPRHKITKRGQNVTFRCDPISEHNRLYWYRQTLGQGPEFLTYFQNEAQLEKSRLLSDRFSAERPKGSFSTLEIQRTEQGDSAMYLCASSLDLGQFNEQFFGPGTRLTVL.

With regard to this clonotype: At one of its ends the junction is not consistent with the germline gene, which may arise from a read error. V usage is TRBV20-1 and J usage is TRBJ2-7, with TRBD2 matching over 10 bases. This CDR3 comprises 16 residues. CDR1 DFQATT and CDR2 SNEGSKA come from the germline V gene (reference sequence). The CDR3 sequence: CSVRAPSGSLGSEQYF. The CDR3 DNA sequence: TGCAGTGTTAGAGCTCCTAGCGGGAGCCTTGGGTCCGAGCAGTACTTC.

Ten or more counts support this clonotype. The chain recombines TRBV30 with TRBJ2-2, with 9 bases matching TRBD1. CDR1 and CDR2 (germline): GTSNPN, SVGIG (reference sequence). This CDR3 contains 13 residues. V lost 2 bases and J lost 6; bases outside the gene matches: 1. The CDR3 protein is CAWSRQGAGELFF. The CDR3, as DNA: TGTGCCTGGAGTCGACAGGGGGCCGGGGAGCTGTTTTTT.

The rearrangement joins TRBV28 to TRBJ2-7, with TRBD2 identical over 15 bases. The germline gives CDR1 MDHEN, CDR2 SYDVKM. V dropped 5 bases and J dropped 0; count of bases not matched to a gene: 8. This CDR3 region has 18 residues. The CDR3: CASSTGTSGRYSSYEQYF. In DNA form, the CDR3 reads TGTGCCAGCAGTACCGGGACTAGCGGGAGGTACAGCTCCTACGAGCAGTACTTC.

This clonotype occurred a few times. This chain uses TRBV6-2 or TRBV6-3 with TRBJ2-7, with D tentatively TRBD2 (5 bases). Trimming left V 2 bases short and J 3 bases short, with 17 bases between. The CDR3 extends over 16 amino acids. Germline CDR1 is MNHEY and CDR2 is SVGEGT. CDR3 region: CASSYGSGIKNYEQYF. In nucleotides, the CDR3 is TGTGCCAGCAGTTACGGATCCGGGATAAAGAACTACGAGCAGTACTTC.

Points on this clonotype: A far larger clone is only one base removed, so a read error is likely. The V call is TRBV12-3 or TRBV12-4, the J call TRBJ1-1, with no clear D. The CDR3 has 15 residues. Trimming removed 2 bases at V and 3 bases at J, with 13 bases between. The CDR3 loop reads CASSLYEGRDTEAFF. DNA for the CDR3: TGTGCCAGCAGTTTATACGAGGGTAGGGACACTGAAGCTTTCTTT.

V is TRBV5-1 and J is TRBJ2-1, with D tentatively TRBD2 (5 bases). V lost 2 bases and J lost 8, with 11 bases in between. The CDR3 contains 13 residues. Per the germline V gene, CDR1 is SGHRS and CDR2 is YFSETQ. The CDR3 region is CASSFSRDHEQFF. Written as DNA, the CDR3 is TGCGCCAGCAGCTTTAGCCGGGATCATGAGCAGTTCTTC.

This clonotype was seen ten or more times. The chain employs TRBV10-3 and TRBJ2-7, with D maybe TRBD1 (6 bases). The length of the CDR3 is 15 residues. V dropped 4 bases and J dropped 6 bases, with 19 bases sitting between them. Germline CDR1 ENHRY, CDR2 SYGVKD. The DNA for the CDR3 is TGTGCCATCAGTGGTGGGGGCTCGTACACGGGCGAGCAGTACTTC. It codes for CAISGGGSYTGEQYF.

This clonotype was seen repeatedly, ten times or more. This chain connects TRBV28 to TRBJ2-3, with 7 bases matching TRBD2. Per germline, CDR1 MDHEN and CDR2 SYDVKM. V was pared by 4 bases and J by 2 bases, with 6 bases of the junction left unmatched. This CDR3 comprises 15 residues. CDR3 nucleotides: TGTGCCAGCAGTTGGGCTAGCGGAAACACAGATACGCAGTATTTT. The encoded protein is CASSWASGNTDTQYF.

In this sample, this clonotype turned up a few times. Since a much larger clone is just one base distant, this may be a read error. The V gene is TRBV5-8, the J gene TRBJ2-1, with D possibly TRBD2 on 6 matching bases. CDR3 size: 16 residues. Germline V CDR1 and CDR2: SGHTS, YDEGEE. Trimming cost V 0 bases and J 4 bases, with 14 bases left between them. CDR3 in amino acids: CASSLVRESLYNEQFF. The DNA for the CDR3 is TGTGCCAGCAGCTTGGTACGGGAGAGCCTGTACAATGAGCAGTTCTTC.

In this sample, this clonotype turned up many times. The rearrangement uses TRBV19 and TRBJ2-1; 8 bases line up with TRBD1. J gave up 7 bases and V 3 bases, and 11 bases lay outside the gene matches. Germline V gene sequence: CDR1 LNHDA, CDR2 SQIVND (reference sequence). This CDR3 has 16 residues. CDR3 DNA sequence: TGTGCCAGTAGTATCGGGGCAGGGGGCATGGGGAATGAGCAGTTCTTC. This translates into CASSIGAGGMGNEQFF.

This clonotype was detected many times. The chain joins TRBV28 to TRBJ2-7; D is ambiguous. The CDR3 is made up of 13 amino acids. Germline V gene sequence: CDR1 MDHEN, CDR2 SYDVKM. V was shortened by 3 bases and J by 5 bases, with 11 bases between the two germline ends. The DNA of the CDR3 is TGTGCCAGCAGTTTCGCAACCTTGAACGAGCAGTACTTC. Amino acid sequence: CASSFATLNEQYF.

Many counts were recorded for this clonotype. J is TRBJ2-2 and V is TRBV13, with 11 bases aligning to TRBD2. Germline lookup yields CDR1 PRHDT and CDR2 FYEKMQ (reference sequence). CDR3 length: 17 residues. V shed 5 bases, J shed 6 bases, and the junction held 11 bases outside the gene matches. CDR3 coding DNA: TGTGCCAGCAGCGCTAGACTAGCGGGACGGGGGGCCGGGGAGCTGTTTTTT. It codes for CASSARLAGRGAGELFF.